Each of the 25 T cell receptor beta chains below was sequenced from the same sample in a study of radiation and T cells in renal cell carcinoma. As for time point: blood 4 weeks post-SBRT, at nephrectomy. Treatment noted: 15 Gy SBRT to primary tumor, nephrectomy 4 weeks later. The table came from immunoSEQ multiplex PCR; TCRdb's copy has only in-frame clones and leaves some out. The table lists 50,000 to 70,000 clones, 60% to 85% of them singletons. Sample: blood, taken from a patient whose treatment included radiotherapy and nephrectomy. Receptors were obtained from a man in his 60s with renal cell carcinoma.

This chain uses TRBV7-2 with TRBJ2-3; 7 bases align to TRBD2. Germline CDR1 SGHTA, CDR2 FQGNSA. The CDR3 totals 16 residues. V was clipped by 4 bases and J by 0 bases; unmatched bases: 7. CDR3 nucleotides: TGTGCCAGCAGCTCATACGGGGGGACTAGCACAGATACGCAGTATTTT. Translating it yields CASSSYGGTSTDTQYF.

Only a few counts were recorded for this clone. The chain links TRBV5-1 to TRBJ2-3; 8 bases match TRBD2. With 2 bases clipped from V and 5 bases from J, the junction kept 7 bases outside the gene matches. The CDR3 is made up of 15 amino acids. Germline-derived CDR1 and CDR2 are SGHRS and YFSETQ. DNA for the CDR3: TGCGCCAGCAGCTTAAAGCGGGAGACTGGAGATACGCAGTATTTT. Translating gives CASSLKRETGDTQYF.

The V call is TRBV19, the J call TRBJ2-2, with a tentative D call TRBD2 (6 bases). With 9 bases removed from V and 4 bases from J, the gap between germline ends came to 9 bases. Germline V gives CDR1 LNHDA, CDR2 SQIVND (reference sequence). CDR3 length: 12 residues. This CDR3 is CASGGFTGELFF. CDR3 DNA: TGTGCCAGCGGGGGATTCACCGGGGAGCTGTTTTTT. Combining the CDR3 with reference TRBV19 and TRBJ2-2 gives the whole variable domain DGGITQSPKYLFRKEGQNVTLSCEQNLNHDAMYWYRQDPGQGLRLIYYSQIVNDFQKGDIAEGYSVSREKKESFPLTVTSAQKNPTAFYLCASGGFTGELFFGEGSRLTVL.

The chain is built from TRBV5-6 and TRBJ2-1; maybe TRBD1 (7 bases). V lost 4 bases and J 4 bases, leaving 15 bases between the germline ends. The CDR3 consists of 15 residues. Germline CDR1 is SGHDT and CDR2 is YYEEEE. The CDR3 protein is CASSLAGQQYNEQFF. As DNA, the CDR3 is TGTGCCAGCAGCCTTGCGGGACAGCAATACAATGAGCAGTTCTTC. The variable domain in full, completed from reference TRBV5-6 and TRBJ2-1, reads DAGVTQSPTHLIKTRGQQVTLRCSPKSGHDTVSWYQQALGQGPQFIFQYYEEEERQRGNFPDRFSGHQFPNYSSELNVNALLLGDSALYLCASSLAGQQYNEQFFGPGTRLTVL.

In DNA, the CDR3 is TGTGCCAGCAGTTTGGAGGGACAGGGAGCCAAAAACATTCAGTACTTC. This gives the protein CASSLEGQGAKNIQYF. This chain joins TRBV27 and TRBJ2-4; 9 bases fit TRBD1. The CDR3 is 16 amino acids. Germline V CDR1 and CDR2: MNHEY, SMNVEV (reference sequence). V lost 3 bases and J lost 0; bases outside the gene matches: 3.

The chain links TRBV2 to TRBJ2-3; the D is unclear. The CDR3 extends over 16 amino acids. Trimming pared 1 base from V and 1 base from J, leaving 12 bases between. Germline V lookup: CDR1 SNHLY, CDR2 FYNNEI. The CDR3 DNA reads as TGTGCCAGCAGTGAAGTTGGTATTTGGGGCACAGATACGCAGTATTTT. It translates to CASSEVGIWGTDTQYF. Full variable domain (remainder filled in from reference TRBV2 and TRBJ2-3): EPEVTQTPSHQVTQMGQEVILRCVPISNHLYFYWYRQILGQKVEFLVSFYNNEISEKSEIFDDQFSVERPDGSNFTLKIRSTKLEDSAMYFCASSEVGIWGTDTQYFGPGTRLTVL.

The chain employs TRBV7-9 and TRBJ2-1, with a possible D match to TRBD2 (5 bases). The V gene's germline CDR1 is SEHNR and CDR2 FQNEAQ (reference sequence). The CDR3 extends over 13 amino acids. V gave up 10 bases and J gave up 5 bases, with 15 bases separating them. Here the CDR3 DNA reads TGTGCCACCGCGGACTCAAACGACAATGAGCAGTTCTTC. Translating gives CATADSNDNEQFF. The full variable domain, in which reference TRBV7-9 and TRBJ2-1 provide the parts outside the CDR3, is DTGVSQNPRHKITKRGQNVTFRCDPISEHNRLYWYRQTLGQGPEFLTYFQNEAQLEKSRLLSDRFSAERPKGSFSTLEIQRTEQGDSAMYLCATADSNDNEQFFGPGTRLTVL.

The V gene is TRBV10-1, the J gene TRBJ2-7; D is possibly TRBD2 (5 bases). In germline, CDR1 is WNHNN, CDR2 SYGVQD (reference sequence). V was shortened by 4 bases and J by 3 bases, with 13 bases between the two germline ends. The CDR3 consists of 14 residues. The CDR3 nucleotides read TGCGCCAGCAGTGGGGTTAGCGACTACTACGAGCAGTACGTC. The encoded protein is CASSGVSDYYEQYV.

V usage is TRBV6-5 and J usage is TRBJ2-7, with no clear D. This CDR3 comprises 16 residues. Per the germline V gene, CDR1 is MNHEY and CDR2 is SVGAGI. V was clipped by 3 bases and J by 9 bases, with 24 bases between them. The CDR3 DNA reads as TGTGCCAGCAGTTATGTCAGGCGGCGTTCTCTAGTAAGGCAGTACGTC. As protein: CASSYVRRRSLVRQYV.

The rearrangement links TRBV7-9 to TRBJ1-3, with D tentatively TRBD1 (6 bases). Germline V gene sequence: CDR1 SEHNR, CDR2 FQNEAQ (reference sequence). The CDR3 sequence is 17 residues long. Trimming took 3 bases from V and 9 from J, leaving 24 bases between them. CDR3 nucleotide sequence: TGTGCCAGCAGCTTGGCAACAGGGATTGTTTTCCGTAGCACCATATATTTT. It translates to CASSLATGIVFRSTIYF. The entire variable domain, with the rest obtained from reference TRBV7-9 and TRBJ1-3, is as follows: DTGVSQNPRHKITKRGQNVTFRCDPISEHNRLYWYRQTLGQGPEFLTYFQNEAQLEKSRLLSDRFSAERPKGSFSTLEIQRTEQGDSAMYLCASSLATGIVFRSTIYFGEGSWLTVV.

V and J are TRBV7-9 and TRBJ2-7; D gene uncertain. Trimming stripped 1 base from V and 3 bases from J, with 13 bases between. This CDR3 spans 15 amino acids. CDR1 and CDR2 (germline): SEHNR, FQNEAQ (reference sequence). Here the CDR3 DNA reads TGTGCCAGCAGCTTAGAGCCCTCCCCGGTCTACGAGCAGTACTTC. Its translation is CASSLEPSPVYEQYF. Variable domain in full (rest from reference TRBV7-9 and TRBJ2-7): DTGVSQNPRHKITKRGQNVTFRCDPISEHNRLYWYRQTLGQGPEFLTYFQNEAQLEKSRLLSDRFSAERPKGSFSTLEIQRTEQGDSAMYLCASSLEPSPVYEQYFGPGTRLTVT.

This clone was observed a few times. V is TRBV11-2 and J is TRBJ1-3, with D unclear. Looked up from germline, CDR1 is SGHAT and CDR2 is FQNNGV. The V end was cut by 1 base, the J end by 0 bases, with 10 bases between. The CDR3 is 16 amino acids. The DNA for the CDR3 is TGTGCCAGCAGCTTAGGACTTGTTAGCTCTGGAAACACCATATATTTT. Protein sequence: CASSLGLVSSGNTIYF. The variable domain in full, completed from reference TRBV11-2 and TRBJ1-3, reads EAGVAQSPRYKIIEKRQSVAFWCNPISGHATLYWYQQILGQGPKLLIQFQNNGVVDDSQLPKDRFSAERLKGVDSTLKIQPAKLEDSAVYLCASSLGLVSSGNTIYFGEGSWLTVV.

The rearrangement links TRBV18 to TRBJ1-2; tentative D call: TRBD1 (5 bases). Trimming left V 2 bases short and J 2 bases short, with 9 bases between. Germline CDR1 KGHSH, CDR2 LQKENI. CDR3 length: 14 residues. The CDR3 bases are TGTGCCAGCTCACCATCAGACAGAAACTATGGCTACACCTTC. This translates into CASSPSDRNYGYTF.

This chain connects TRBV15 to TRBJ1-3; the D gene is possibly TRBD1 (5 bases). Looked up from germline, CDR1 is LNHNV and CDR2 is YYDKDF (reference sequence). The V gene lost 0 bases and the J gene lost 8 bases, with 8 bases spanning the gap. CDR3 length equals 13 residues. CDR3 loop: CATSRDRGDTIYF. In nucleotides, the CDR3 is TGTGCCACCAGCAGAGATAGGGGAGACACCATATATTTT.

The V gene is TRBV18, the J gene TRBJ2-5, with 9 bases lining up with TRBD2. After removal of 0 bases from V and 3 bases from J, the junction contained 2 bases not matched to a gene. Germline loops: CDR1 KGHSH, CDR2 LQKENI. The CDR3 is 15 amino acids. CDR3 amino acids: CASSPPLAGKETQYF. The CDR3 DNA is TGTGCCAGCTCACCACCTCTAGCGGGAAAAGAGACCCAGTACTTC.

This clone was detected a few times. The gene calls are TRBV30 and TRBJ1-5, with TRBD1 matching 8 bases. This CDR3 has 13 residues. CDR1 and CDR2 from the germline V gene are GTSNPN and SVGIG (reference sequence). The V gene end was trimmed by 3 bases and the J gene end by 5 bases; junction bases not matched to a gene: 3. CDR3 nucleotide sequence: TGTGCCTGGAGCGGACAGGGCCATCAGCCCCAGCATTTT. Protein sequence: CAWSGQGHQPQHF.

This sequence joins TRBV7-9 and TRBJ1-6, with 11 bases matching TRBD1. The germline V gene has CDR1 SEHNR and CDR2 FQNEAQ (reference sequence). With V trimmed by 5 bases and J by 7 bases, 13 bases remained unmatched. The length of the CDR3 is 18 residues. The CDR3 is CASSLARGTGGKNSPLHF. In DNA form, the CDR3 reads TGTGCCAGCAGCCTGGCCAGGGGGACAGGGGGGAAAAATTCACCCCTCCACTTT.

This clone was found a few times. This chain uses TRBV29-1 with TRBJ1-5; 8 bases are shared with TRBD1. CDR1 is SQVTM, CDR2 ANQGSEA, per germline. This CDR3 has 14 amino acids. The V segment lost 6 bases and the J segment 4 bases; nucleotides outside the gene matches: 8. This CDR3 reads CSVVGTGVNQPQHF. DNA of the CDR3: TGCAGCGTCGTTGGGACAGGCGTTAATCAGCCCCAGCATTTT.

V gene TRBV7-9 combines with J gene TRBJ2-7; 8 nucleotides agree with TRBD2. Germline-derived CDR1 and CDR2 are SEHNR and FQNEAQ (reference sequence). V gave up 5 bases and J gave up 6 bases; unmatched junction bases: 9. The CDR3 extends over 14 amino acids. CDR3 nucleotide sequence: TGTGCCAGCAGCCCAGCGGCGGGGGGCGGCGAGCAGTACTTC. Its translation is CASSPAAGGGEQYF.

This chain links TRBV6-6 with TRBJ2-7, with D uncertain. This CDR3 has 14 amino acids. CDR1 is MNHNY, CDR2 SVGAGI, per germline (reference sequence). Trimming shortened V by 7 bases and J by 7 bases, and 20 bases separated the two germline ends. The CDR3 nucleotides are TGTGCCAGCATGCGGAATTACCAAGGAAGTGAGCAGTACTTC. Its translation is CASMRNYQGSEQYF.

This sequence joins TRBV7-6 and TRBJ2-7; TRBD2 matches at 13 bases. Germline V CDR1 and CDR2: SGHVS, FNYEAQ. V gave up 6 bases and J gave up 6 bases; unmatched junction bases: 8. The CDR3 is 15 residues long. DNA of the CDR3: TGTGCCAGCAGGGAGACTAGCGGGGGGCACGGCGAGCAGTACTTC. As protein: CASRETSGGHGEQYF.

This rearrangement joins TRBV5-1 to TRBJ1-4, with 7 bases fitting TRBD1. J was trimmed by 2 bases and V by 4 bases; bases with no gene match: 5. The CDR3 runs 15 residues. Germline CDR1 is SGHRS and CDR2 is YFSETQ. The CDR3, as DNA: TGCGCCAGCAGCATACAGGGGAGGACTAATGAAAAACTGTTTTTT. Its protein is CASSIQGRTNEKLFF.

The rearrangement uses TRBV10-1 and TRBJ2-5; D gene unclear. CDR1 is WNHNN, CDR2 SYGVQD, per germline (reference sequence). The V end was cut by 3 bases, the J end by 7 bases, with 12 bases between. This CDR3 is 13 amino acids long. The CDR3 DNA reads TGCGCCAGCAGTGAAACCAACTTGGGGACCCAGTACTTC. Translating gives CASSETNLGTQYF.

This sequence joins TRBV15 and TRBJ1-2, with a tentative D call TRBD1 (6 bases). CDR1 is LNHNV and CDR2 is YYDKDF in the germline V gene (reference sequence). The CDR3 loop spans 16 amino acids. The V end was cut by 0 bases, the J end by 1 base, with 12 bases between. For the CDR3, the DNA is TGTGCCACCAGCAGAGATCGGACAGAGAATAACTATGGCTACACCTTC. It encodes CATSRDRTENNYGYTF.

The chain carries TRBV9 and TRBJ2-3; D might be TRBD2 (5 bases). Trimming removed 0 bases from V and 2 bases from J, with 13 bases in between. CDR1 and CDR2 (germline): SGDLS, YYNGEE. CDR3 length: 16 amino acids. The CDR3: CASSVGRAAITDTQYF. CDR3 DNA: TGTGCCAGCAGCGTAGGGCGGGCCGCCATCACAGATACGCAGTATTTT.